The 24 T cell receptor beta chains below were found in one sample sequenced in a study of glioma-infiltrating T cells after dendritic cell vaccination. This table comes from immunoSEQ multiplex PCR, and its TCRdb copy is limited to in-frame clones, with some not included. The table records 55,000 to 75,000 clones, about 76% of them present only once. Material: blood, obtained before dendritic cell vaccination. Receptors originate from a human donor with glioblastoma.

The V gene is TRBV5-1, the J gene TRBJ2-3; D call uncertain. In germline, CDR1 is SGHRS, CDR2 YFSETQ. V dropped 0 bases and J dropped 0 bases, with 8 bases sitting between them. The CDR3 is made up of 15 amino acids. The CDR3 reads CASSLDTVSTDTQYF. DNA for the CDR3: TGCGCCAGCAGCTTGGACACCGTTAGCACAGATACGCAGTATTTT. Supplemented by reference TRBV5-1 and TRBJ2-3, the full variable domain reads KAGVTQTPRYLIKTRGQQVTLSCSPISGHRSVSWYQQTPGQGLQFLFEYFSETQRNKGNFPGRFSGRQFSNSRSEMNVSTLELGDSALYLCASSLDTVSTDTQYFGPGTRLTVL.

The chain employs TRBV6-1 and TRBJ2-7; tentative D call: TRBD2 (5 bases). The germline V and J ends were trimmed by 2 bases and 2 bases, with 10 bases remaining between them. The CDR3 extends over 14 amino acids. The V gene's germline CDR1 is MNHNS and CDR2 SASEGT. The CDR3 loop is CASSEKEVPYEQYF. As DNA, the CDR3 is TGTGCCAGCAGTGAAAAGGAGGTCCCCTACGAGCAGTACTTC.

The chain has TRBV18 and TRBJ1-1; maybe TRBD1 (5 bases). Germline lookup yields CDR1 KGHSH and CDR2 LQKENI. CDR3 length: 14 residues. Trimming left V 3 bases short and J 3 bases short, with 11 bases between. CDR3 protein: CASSPGGGDTEAFF. As DNA, the CDR3 is TGTGCCAGCTCACCGGGGGGAGGGGACACTGAAGCTTTCTTT.

Only one count was recorded for this clone. The chain couples TRBV2 to TRBJ1-2, with TRBD1 identical over 8 bases. This CDR3 is 14 amino acids long. The germline V gene encodes CDR1 SNHLY and CDR2 FYNNEI. Unmatched junction bases numbered 5, after V lost 4 bases and J lost 4 bases. CDR3 sequence reads: CASSGQGIGYGYTF. The CDR3 DNA sequence: TGTGCCAGCAGTGGACAGGGGATAGGCTATGGCTACACCTTC.

V usage is TRBV7-2 and J usage is TRBJ1-2; TRBD1 aligns across 7 bases. Germline lookup yields CDR1 SGHTA and CDR2 FQGNSA. V was pared by 3 bases and J by 4 bases, with 2 bases of the junction left unmatched. The CDR3 loop spans 13 amino acids. The CDR3 bases are TGTGCCAGCAGCTTGAACAGGGGCTATGGCTACACCTTC. Encoded protein: CASSLNRGYGYTF.

The chain uses TRBV5-5 and TRBJ1-2; 7 bases are shared with TRBD1. This CDR3 contains 15 residues. The V segment lost 0 bases and the J segment 8 bases; nucleotides outside the gene matches: 10. Per germline, CDR1 SGHKS and CDR2 YYEKEE (reference sequence). CDR3: CASSLEDRVTGGYTF. The CDR3 bases are TGTGCCAGCAGCTTGGAAGACAGGGTAACGGGAGGCTACACCTTC.

This clone was found once. The chain links TRBV11-1 to TRBJ2-3; no definite D call. The V gene lost 5 bases and the J gene lost 2 bases, with 14 bases spanning the gap. This CDR3 is 15 amino acids long. The germline CDR1 and CDR2 sequences are SGHAT and FQDESV (reference sequence). CDR3 in amino acids: CASSRPLRNTDTQYF. DNA for the CDR3: TGTGCCAGCAGCCGGCCGTTGCGGAACACAGATACGCAGTATTTT.

A word on this clone: Because the CDR3's place on the DNA is in doubt, the DNA is left out and the CDR3 is given as listed by TCRdb. The chain is built from TRBV9 and TRBJ2-5; whether TRBD1, the table's D call, matches the DNA was not checked. Germline assignment: CDR1 SGDLS and CDR2 YYNGEE. Termini included, the CDR3 measures 15 amino acids. The CDR3 here is CASSTLGTVQETQYF.

The chain recombines TRBV18 with TRBJ1-1; weak D call: TRBD1 (5 bases). V lost 3 bases, J lost 5 bases, and 16 bases lay in between. There are 15 residues in the CDR3. The V gene's germline CDR1 is KGHSH and CDR2 LQKENI. Here the CDR3 DNA reads TGTGCCAGCTCACCGTTGCGTGGGGGGAGTACTGAAGCTTTCTTT. It encodes CASSPLRGGSTEAFF.

This clone was counted a single time. V and J are TRBV5-1 and TRBJ1-5, with a possible D match to TRBD1 (5 bases). Trimming left V 4 bases short and J 3 bases short, with 11 bases between. CDR1 and CDR2 from the germline V gene are SGHRS and YFSETQ. The CDR3 is 14 amino acids. The DNA for the CDR3 is TGCGCCAGCAGCGTAGACAGTAACAATCAGCCCCAGCATTTT. Translated, it gives CASSVDSNNQPQHF.

The chain carries TRBV5-1 and TRBJ2-3; 7 bases are a match to TRBD2. The CDR3 is made up of 15 amino acids. J was trimmed by 2 bases and V by 4 bases; bases with no gene match: 7. The germline V gene has CDR1 SGHRS and CDR2 YFSETQ. The CDR3 reads CASSGDYSTTDTQYF. The CDR3, as DNA: TGCGCCAGCAGCGGGGACTACTCTACCACAGATACGCAGTATTTT.

This clone appeared a single time. The chain joins TRBV5-1 to TRBJ1-6; 9 nucleotides line up with TRBD1. Germline trimming cut 4 bases from V and 7 bases from J; bases unmatched to any gene: 6. Germline loops: CDR1 SGHRS, CDR2 YFSETQ. This CDR3 contains 15 residues. CDR3: CASSAGDRANSPLHF. The CDR3 DNA is TGCGCCAGCAGCGCCGGGGACAGGGCGAATTCACCCCTCCACTTT.

This clone was counted a few times. This chain joins TRBV10-3 and TRBJ2-3; 8 bases match TRBD1. Trimming removed 6 bases from V and 1 base from J; junction bases left unmatched: 3. The CDR3 runs to 14 residues. From germline, CDR1 is ENHRY and CDR2 SYGVKD. This chain's CDR3 is CAISLQGGTDTQYF. The CDR3 DNA is TGTGCCATCAGCCTACAGGGGGGCACAGATACGCAGTATTTT.

The table lists this clone with many counts. The sample holds other DNA sequences that translate to the same CDR3. The chain couples TRBV7-9 to TRBJ2-7; TRBD1 agrees at 8 bases. The germline V gene encodes CDR1 SEHNR and CDR2 FQNEAQ (reference sequence). J lost 3 bases, V lost 1 base, and 5 bases had no gene match. This CDR3 contains 15 residues. CDR3 DNA: TGTGCCAGCAGCTTAGACGGGACAGGTAACTACGAGCAGTACTTC. It codes for CASSLDGTGNYEQYF.

The chain recombines TRBV7-9 with TRBJ1-3; no firm D call. The CDR3 runs 16 residues. V lost 1 base to trimming and J lost 0 bases, with 10 bases between them. Germline assignment: CDR1 SEHNR and CDR2 FQNEAQ (reference sequence). CDR3 nucleotides: TGTGCCAGCAGCTTAGGTCCGGTCTACTCTGGAAACACCATATATTTT. Encoded protein: CASSLGPVYSGNTIYF. Full variable domain (remainder filled in from reference TRBV7-9 and TRBJ1-3): DTGVSQNPRHKITKRGQNVTFRCDPISEHNRLYWYRQTLGQGPEFLTYFQNEAQLEKSRLLSDRFSAERPKGSFSTLEIQRTEQGDSAMYLCASSLGPVYSGNTIYFGEGSWLTVV.

The V and J genes are TRBV7-2 and TRBJ1-5; D unresolved. V was trimmed by 4 bases and J by 7 bases, leaving 11 bases between them. Per germline, CDR1 SGHTA and CDR2 FQGNSA. The CDR3 is 13 residues long. The CDR3 coding sequence is TGTGCCAGCAGCTCCGGGGTAACCCAGCCCCAGCATTTT. Amino acid sequence: CASSSGVTQPQHF.

The chain couples TRBV2 to TRBJ2-7, with 7 nucleotides matching TRBD2. The junction had 6 bases not matched to a gene; V was cut back by 2 bases and J by 2 bases. Germline assignment: CDR1 SNHLY and CDR2 FYNNEI. The CDR3 extends over 15 amino acids. The CDR3 is CASSERSGATYEQYF. The CDR3 DNA reads TGTGCCAGCAGTGAACGGAGCGGGGCAACCTACGAGCAGTACTTC.

V usage is TRBV9 and J usage is TRBJ2-3; D is possibly TRBD2 (5 bases). This CDR3 comprises 17 residues. V lost 0 bases and J lost 4, with 18 bases in between. Looked up from germline, CDR1 is SGDLS and CDR2 is YYNGEE. The CDR3 sequence is CASSVDWGEGNADTQYF. CDR3 sequence (DNA): TGTGCCAGCAGCGTAGATTGGGGAGAAGGGAATGCAGATACGCAGTATTTT.

The CDR3 reads CASSVLDRVAEAFF. CDR3 in DNA: TGTGCCAGCAGTGTTCTTGACAGGGTCGCTGAAGCTTTCTTT. The V and J genes are TRBV2 and TRBJ1-1; 7 nucleotides match TRBD1. J gave up 6 bases and V 4 bases, and 8 bases lay outside the gene matches. The germline V gene encodes CDR1 SNHLY and CDR2 FYNNEI. The CDR3 has 14 residues.

The J gene is TRBJ1-5, the V gene TRBV4-1; maybe TRBD1 (5 bases). The CDR3 length is 17 residues. V lost 2 bases to trimming and J lost 2 bases, with 16 bases between them. In germline, CDR1 is MGHRA, CDR2 YSYEKL. The CDR3 loop reads CASSQSLGVGGNQPQHF. CDR3 DNA: TGCGCCAGCAGCCAATCTCTAGGGGTCGGCGGCAATCAGCCCCAGCATTTT.

This clone has just a few counts. V is TRBV30 and J is TRBJ2-3; D remains ambiguous. The V gene's germline CDR1 is GTSNPN and CDR2 SVGIG (reference sequence). V was trimmed by 1 base and J by 5 bases, leaving 10 bases between them. The CDR3 is 13 amino acids. CDR3: CAWSGVSRDTQYF. The CDR3 DNA reads TGTGCCTGGAGTGGTGTTAGTAGAGATACGCAGTATTTT.

Only one count was recorded for this clone. V is TRBV2 and J is TRBJ1-2; 9 bases are shared with TRBD1. Looked up from germline, CDR1 is SNHLY and CDR2 is FYNNEI. The CDR3 is 12 amino acids. DNA for the CDR3: TGTAACACAGGACAGGGGAGTTATGGCTACACCTTC. Amino acid sequence: CNTGQGSYGYTF.

The chain is built from TRBV5-1 and TRBJ1-1; D not certain. The CDR3 runs 14 residues. CDR1 is SGHRS and CDR2 is YFSETQ in the germline V gene. V lost 3 bases, J lost 8 bases, and 17 bases lay in between. CDR3 sequence reads: CASSSQPETGEAFF. The CDR3 nucleotides are TGCGCCAGCAGCTCCCAGCCGGAAACCGGGGAAGCTTTCTTT. The full variable domain, in which reference TRBV5-1 and TRBJ1-1 provide the parts outside the CDR3, is KAGVTQTPRYLIKTRGQQVTLSCSPISGHRSVSWYQQTPGQGLQFLFEYFSETQRNKGNFPGRFSGRQFSNSRSEMNVSTLELGDSALYLCASSSQPETGEAFFGQGTRLTVV.

Note on this clone: One junction end disagrees with the germline gene, perhaps due to a read error. This specimen includes other DNA sequences encoding the same CDR3. This chain links TRBV15 with TRBJ1-1; D is possibly TRBD1 (5 bases). This CDR3 region has 14 residues. Per the germline V gene, CDR1 is LNHNV and CDR2 is YYDKDF (reference sequence). CDR3 in amino acids: CATSIEGPVRGAFF. The DNA for the CDR3 is TGTGCCACTAGCATAGAAGGGCCGGTTAGGGGAGCTTTCTTT.